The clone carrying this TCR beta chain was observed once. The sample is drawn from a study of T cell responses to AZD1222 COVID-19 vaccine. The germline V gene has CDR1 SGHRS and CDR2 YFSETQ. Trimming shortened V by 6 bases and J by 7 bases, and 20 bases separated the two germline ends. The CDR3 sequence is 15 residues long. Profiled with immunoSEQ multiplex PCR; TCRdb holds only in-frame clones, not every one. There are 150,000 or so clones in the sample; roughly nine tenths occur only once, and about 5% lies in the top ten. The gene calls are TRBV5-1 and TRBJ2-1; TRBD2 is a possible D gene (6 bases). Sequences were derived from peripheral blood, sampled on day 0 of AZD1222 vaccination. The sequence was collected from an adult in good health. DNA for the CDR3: TGCGCCAGCACCTGGACGGAGGGCCCGAGAAATGAGCAGTTCTTC. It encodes CASTWTEGPRNEQFF. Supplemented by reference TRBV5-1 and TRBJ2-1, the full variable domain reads KAGVTQTPRYLIKTRGQQVTLSCSPISGHRSVSWYQQTPGQGLQFLFEYFSETQRNKGNFPGRFSGRQFSNSRSEMNVSTLELGDSALYLCASTWTEGPRNEQFFGPGTRLTVL.